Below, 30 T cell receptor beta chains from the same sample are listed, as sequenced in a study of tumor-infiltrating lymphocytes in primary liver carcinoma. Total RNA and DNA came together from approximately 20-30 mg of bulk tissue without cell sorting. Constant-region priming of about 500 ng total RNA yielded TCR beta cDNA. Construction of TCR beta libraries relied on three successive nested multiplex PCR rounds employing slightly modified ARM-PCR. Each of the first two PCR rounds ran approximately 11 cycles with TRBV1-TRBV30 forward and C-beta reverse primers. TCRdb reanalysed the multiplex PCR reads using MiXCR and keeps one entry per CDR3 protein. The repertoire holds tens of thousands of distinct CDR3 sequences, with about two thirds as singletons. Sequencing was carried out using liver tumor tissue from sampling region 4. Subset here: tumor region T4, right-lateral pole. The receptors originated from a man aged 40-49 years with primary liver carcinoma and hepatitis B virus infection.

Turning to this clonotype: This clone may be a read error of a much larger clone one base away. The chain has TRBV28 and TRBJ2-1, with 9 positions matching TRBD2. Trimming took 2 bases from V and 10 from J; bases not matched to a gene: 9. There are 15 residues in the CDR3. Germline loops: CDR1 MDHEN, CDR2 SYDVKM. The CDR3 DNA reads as TGTGCCAGCAGTTTACTTCTAGCGGGAAGTGGGGAGCAGTTCTTC. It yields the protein CASSLLLAGSGEQFF.

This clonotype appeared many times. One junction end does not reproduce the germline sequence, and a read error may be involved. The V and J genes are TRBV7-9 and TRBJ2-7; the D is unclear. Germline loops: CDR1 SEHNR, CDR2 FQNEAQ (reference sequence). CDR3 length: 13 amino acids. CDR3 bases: TGTGCCTGCAGCTCTGAGAACTCCTACGAGCAGTACTTC. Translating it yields CACSSENSYEQYF.

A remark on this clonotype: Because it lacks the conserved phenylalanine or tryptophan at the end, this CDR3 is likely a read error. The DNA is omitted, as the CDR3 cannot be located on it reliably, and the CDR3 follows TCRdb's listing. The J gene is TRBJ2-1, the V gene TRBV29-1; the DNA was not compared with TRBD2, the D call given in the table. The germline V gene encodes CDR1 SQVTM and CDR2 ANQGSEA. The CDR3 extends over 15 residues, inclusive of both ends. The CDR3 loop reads CSVGLAGGFYNEQSV.

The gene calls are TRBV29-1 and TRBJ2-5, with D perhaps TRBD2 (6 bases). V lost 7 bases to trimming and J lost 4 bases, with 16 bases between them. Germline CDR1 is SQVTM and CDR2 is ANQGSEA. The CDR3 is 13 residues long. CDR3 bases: TGCAGCGCCCTGATGGTGGGGGGAGAGACCCAGTACTTC. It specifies CSALMVGGETQYF.

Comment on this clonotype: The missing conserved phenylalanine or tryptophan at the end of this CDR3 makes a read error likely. CDR3 in amino acids: CANSLAGFAEYGYTI. For the CDR3, the DNA is TGCGCCAACAGCTTGGCGGGTTTCGCTGAGTATGGCTACACCATC. The chain has TRBV5-1 and TRBJ1-2; D gene uncertain. The germline V gene has CDR1 SGHRS and CDR2 YFSETQ. The CDR3 runs to 15 residues.

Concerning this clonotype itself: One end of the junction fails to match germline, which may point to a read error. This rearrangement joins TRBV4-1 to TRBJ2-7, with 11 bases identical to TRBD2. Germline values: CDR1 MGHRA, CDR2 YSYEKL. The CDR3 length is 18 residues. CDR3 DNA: TGCGCCAGCAACCAAGGGGGCACTAGCGGGAGTGTCCCGTACGAGCAGTACTTC. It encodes CASNQGGTSGSVPYEQYF.

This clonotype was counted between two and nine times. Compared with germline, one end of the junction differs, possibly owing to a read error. This CDR3 reads CTSNQGTGRTYEQYF. CDR3 DNA sequence: TGTACCAGCAACCAAGGGACAGGGAGGACCTACGAGCAATACTTC. The V call is TRBV11-2, the J call TRBJ2-7; TRBD1 aligns across 9 bases. Looked up from germline, CDR1 is SGHAT and CDR2 is FQNNGV. The CDR3 covers 15 residues.

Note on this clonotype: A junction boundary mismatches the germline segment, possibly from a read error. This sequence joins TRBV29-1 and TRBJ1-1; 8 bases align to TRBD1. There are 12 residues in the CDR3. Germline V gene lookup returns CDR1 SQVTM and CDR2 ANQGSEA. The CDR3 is CSVWSGGTEALF. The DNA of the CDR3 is TGTAGCGTTTGGTCAGGGGGCACTGAAGCTCTCTTT.

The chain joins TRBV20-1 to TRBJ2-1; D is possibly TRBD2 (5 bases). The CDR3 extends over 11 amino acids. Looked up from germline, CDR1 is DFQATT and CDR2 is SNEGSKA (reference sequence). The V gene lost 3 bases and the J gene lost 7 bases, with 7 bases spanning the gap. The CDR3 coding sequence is TGCAGTGCTAGGTCGGGGAATGAGCAGTTCTTC. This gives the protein CSARSGNEQFF.

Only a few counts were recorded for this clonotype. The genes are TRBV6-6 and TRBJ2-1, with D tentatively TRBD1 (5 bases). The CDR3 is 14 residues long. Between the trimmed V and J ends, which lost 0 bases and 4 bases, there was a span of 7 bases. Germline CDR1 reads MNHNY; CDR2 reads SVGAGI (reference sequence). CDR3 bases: TGTGCCAGCAGTTACTCCCAGGGTTACAATGAGCAGTTCTTC. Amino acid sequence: CASSYSQGYNEQFF.

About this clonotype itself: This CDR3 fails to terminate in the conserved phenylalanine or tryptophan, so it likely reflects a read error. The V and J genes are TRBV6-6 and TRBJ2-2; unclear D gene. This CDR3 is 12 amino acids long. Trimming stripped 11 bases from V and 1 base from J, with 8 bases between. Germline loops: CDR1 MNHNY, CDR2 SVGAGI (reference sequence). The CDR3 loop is CAGNKNTGELFL. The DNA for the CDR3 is TGTGCCGGCAATAAGAACACCGGGGAGCTGTTTTTA.

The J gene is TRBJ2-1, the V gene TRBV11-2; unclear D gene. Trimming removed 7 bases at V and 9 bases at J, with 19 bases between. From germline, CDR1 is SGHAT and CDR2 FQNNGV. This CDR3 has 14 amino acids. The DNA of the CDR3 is TGTGCCAGCATGTTCTACCGGCTAGTTAGTGAGCAGTTCTTC. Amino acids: CASMFYRLVSEQFF.

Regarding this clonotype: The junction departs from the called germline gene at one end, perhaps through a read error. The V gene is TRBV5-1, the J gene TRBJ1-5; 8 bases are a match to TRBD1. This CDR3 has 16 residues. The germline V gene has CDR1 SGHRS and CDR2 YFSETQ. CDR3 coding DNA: TGCGCCAGCAGCTTCCCTATCGGACAGGGATATCAGTCCCAGCATTTT. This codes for CASSFPIGQGYQSQHF.

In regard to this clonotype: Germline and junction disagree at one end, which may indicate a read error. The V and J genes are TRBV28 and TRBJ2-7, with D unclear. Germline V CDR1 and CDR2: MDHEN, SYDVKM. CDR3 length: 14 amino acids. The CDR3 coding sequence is TGTACCAGCAGTTTCCAGGTAAACTCCTACGAGCAGTACTTC. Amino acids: CTSSFQVNSYEQYF.

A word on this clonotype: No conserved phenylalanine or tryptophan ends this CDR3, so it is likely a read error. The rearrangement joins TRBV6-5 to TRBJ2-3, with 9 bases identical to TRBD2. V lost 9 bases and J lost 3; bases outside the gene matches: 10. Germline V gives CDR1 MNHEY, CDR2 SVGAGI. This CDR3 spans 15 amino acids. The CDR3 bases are TGTGCCAGTAACCCAGGACTAGCGAGAACAGATACGCAGTATTAT. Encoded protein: CASNPGLARTDTQYY.

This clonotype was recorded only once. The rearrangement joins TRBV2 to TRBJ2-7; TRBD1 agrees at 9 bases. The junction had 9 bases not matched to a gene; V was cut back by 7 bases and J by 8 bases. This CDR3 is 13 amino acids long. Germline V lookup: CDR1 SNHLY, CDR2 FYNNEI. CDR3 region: CASTRDRAYKQYF. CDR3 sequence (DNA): TGTGCCAGCACCAGGGACAGGGCATACAAGCAGTACTTC.

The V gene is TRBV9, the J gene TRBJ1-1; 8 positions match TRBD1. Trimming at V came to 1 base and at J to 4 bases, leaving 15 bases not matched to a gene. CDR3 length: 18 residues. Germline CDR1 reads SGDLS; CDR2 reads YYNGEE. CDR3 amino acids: CASSVNPGQGSSSTEAFF. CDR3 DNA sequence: TGTGCCAGCAGCGTAAATCCCGGACAGGGATCAAGTAGCACTGAAGCTTTCTTT.

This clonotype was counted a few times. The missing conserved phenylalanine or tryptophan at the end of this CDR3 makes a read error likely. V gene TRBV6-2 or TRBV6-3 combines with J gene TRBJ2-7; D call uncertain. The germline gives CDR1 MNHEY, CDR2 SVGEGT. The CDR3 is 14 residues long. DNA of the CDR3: TGTGCCAGCAGTTACGGGTCTCCCCGGTACGTGCAGTACCTC. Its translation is CASSYGSPRYVQYL.

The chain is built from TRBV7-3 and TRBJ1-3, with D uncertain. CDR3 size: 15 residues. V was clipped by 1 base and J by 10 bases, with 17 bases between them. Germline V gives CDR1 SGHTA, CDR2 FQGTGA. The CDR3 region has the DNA TGTGCCAGCAGCTTAAGCGGTGGATTTGGAGATACCATATATTTT. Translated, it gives CASSLSGGFGDTIYF.

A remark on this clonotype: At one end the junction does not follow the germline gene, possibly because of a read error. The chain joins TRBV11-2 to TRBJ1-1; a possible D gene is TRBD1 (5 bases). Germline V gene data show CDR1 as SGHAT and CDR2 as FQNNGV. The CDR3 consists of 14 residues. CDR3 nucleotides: TGTGCAAGTACTGGTGGCAGGGTCAACACTGATGCTTTCTTT. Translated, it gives CASTGGRVNTDAFF.

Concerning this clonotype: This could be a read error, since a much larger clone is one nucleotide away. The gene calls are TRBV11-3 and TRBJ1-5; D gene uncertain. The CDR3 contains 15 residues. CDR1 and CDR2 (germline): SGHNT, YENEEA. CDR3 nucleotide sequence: TGTGTCAGCAGCTTAGATCTGAGGGTGGCTCAGCCTCAGCATTTT. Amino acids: CVSSLDLRVAQPQHF. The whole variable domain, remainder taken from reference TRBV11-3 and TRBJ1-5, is EAGVVQSPRYKIIEKKQPVAFWCNPISGHNTLYWYLQNLGQGPELLIRYENEEAVDDSQLPKDRFSAERLKGVDSTLKIQPAELGDSAVYLCVSSLDLRVAQPQHFGDGTRLSIL.

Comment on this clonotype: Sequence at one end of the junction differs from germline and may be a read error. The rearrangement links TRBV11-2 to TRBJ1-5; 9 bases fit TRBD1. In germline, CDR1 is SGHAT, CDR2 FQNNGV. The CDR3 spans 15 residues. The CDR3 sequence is CASSLEDRGGQPHRF. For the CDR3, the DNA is TGTGCCAGTAGCCTAGAGGACAGGGGAGGTCAGCCCCACCGTTTT.

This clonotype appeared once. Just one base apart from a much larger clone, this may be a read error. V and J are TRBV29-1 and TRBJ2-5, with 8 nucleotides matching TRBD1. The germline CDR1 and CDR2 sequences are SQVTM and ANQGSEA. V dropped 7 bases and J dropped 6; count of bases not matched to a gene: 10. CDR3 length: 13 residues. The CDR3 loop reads CSGQGADTKTQYF. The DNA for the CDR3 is TGCAGCGGCCAGGGGGCGGATACCAAGACCCAGTACTTC.

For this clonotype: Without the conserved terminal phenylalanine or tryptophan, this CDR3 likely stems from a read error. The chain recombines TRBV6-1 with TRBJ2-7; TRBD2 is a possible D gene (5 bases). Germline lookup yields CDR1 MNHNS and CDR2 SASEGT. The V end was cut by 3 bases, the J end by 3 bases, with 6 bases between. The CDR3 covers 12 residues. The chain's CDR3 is CASSDGLYEQYS. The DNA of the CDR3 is TGTGCCAGCAGTGACGGACTCTACGAGCAGTACTCC.

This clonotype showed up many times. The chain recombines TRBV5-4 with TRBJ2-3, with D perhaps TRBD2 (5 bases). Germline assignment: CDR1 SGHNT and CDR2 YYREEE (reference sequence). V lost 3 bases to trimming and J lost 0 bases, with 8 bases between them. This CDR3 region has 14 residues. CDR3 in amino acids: CASSSGGSTDTQYF. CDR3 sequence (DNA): TGTGCCAGCAGCTCGGGCGGGAGCACAGATACGCAGTATTTT.

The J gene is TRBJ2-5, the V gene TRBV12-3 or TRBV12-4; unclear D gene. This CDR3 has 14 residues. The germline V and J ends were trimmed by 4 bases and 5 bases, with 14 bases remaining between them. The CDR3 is CASSSERPGETQYF. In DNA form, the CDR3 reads TGTGCCAGCAGTTCAGAGCGTCCCGGGGAGACCCAGTACTTC.

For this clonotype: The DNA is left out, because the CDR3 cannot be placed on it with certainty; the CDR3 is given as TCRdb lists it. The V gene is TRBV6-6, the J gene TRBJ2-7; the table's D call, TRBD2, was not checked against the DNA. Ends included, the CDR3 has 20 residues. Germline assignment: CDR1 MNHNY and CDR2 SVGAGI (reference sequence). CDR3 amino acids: CASSYSCQGIPTSGTYEQYF.

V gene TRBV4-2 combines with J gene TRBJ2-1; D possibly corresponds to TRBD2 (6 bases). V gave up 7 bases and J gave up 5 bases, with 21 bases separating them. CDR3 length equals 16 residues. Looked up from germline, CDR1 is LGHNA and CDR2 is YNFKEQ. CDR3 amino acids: CASTLRGASGNNEQFF. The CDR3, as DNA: TGTGCCAGCACCCTACGCGGGGCTAGTGGGAACAATGAGCAGTTCTTC.

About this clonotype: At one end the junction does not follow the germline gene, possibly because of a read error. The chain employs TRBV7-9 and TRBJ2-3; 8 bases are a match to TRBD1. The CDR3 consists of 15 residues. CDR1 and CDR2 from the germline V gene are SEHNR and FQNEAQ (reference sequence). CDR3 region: CARSSDRDGADAQYF. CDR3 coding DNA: TGTGCCAGGAGCTCGGACAGGGACGGGGCAGATGCGCAGTATTTT.

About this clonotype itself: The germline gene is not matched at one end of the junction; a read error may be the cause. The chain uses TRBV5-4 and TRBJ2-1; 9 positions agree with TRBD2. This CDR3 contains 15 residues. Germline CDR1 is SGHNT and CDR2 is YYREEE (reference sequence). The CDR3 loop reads CVSSTGLAGANEQFF. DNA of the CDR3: TGTGTCAGCAGCACGGGACTAGCAGGAGCCAATGAGCAGTTTTTC. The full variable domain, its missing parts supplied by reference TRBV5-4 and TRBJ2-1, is ETGVTQSPTHLIKTRGQQVTLRCSSQSGHNTVSWYQQALGQGPQFIFQYYREEENGRGNFPPRFSGLQFPNYSSELNVNALELDDSALYLCVSSTGLAGANEQFFGPGTRLTVL.